The sequence of this T cell receptor (beta chain) was determined in a study of blood T cell repertoires in COVID-19. Study summary: The United States, Italy and Spain supplied acute and convalescent COVID-19 samples. The cDNA or gDNA used as material had been derived from T cells, B-cell-depleted T cells, or PBMCs.

The length of the CDR3 is 16 residues. Per the germline V gene, CDR1 is SNHLY and CDR2 is FYNNEI. Losses at the gene ends were 3 bases for V and 7 bases for J; bases not matched to a gene: 8. How the authors handled the data: Nucleated cell counts were estimated from reference gene primer amplification. Repertoires were generated with immunoSEQ multiplex PCR, while TCRdb's copy carries only in-frame clones and drops some. V and J calls and clone size are given by that table; D and trimming were obtained from the DNA. The data contain 200,000 to 250,000 clones, roughly 80% of them singletons. The gene calls are TRBV2 and TRBJ2-2, with TRBD2 identical over 10 bases. This sequence originates from a woman aged 18-29 years with acute or convalescent COVID-19. The sample comprised peripheral blood. The DNA of the CDR3 is TGTGCCAGCAGTGACCCAGCGGGAGGGGTCCACGGGGAGCTGTTTTTT. This encodes CASSDPAGGVHGELFF.